These 20 T cell receptor beta chains share one sample of origin, sequenced in a study of monozygotic twins with inflammatory bowel disease. After re-calling the 5' RACE reads, TCRdb lists one entry per CDR3 protein, DNA absent. The listing records approximately 400,000 distinct CDR3 sequences. The sequencing input was blood. Receptors were obtained from a human donor with ulcerative colitis or Crohn's disease, or a healthy co-twin of an affected twin (not recorded which).

The rearrangement uses TRBV12-3 or TRBV12-4 and TRBJ2-2. The CDR3 runs to 12 residues. CDR3 amino acids: CASSFGTGELFF.

The rearrangement links TRBV25-1 to TRBJ2-4; the D call of TRBD2 rests on TCRdb alone, since no DNA is present to check it. The CDR3 contains 16 residues. CDR1 and CDR2 from the germline V gene are MGHDK and SYGVNS. CDR3 amino acids: CASKGLAGDGRNIQYF.

The chain is built from TRBV12-3 or TRBV12-4 and TRBJ2-6. CDR3 length: 14 amino acids. The CDR3 protein is CASQREAGANVLTF.

The genes are TRBV5-1 and TRBJ2-3. Germline assignment: CDR1 SGHRS and CDR2 YFSETQ. This CDR3 is built from 12 residues. The chain's CDR3 is CASSHKTGTQYF. Full variable domain (missing parts from reference TRBV5-1 and TRBJ2-3): KAGVTQTPRYLIKTRGQQVTLSCSPISGHRSVSWYQQTPGQGLQFLFEYFSETQRNKGNFPGRFSGRQFSNSRSEMNVSTLELGDSALYLCASSHKTGTQYFGPGTRLTVL.

V and J are TRBV5-1 and TRBJ2-1; the D call from TCRdb, TRBD1, cannot be confirmed without DNA. Germline CDR1 SGHRS, CDR2 YFSETQ. CDR3 length: 14 amino acids. The CDR3: CASSLGQKINKQFF.

This chain joins TRBV13 and TRBJ1-3; the D call of TRBD1 rests on TCRdb alone, since no DNA is present to check it. The CDR3 has 13 amino acids. The germline CDR1 and CDR2 sequences are PRHDT and FYEKMQ (reference sequence). CDR3 amino acids: CASSLLDSFTIYF.

CDR3 region: CASSLESESAGGSNNEQFF. The chain links TRBV7-8 to TRBJ2-1; the D gene TCRdb calls, TRBD2, cannot be checked with no DNA. Per the germline V gene, CDR1 is SGHVS and CDR2 is FQNEAQ. The CDR3 has 19 residues.

The gene calls are TRBV7-9 and TRBJ1-4. CDR3 length equals 15 residues. Germline CDR1 is SEHNR and CDR2 is FQNEAQ (reference sequence). This chain's CDR3 is CASSLKARTAEKLFF.

The chain employs TRBV19 and TRBJ1-5; TCRdb indicates TRBD1, and absent DNA this call remains unverified. This CDR3 is 13 amino acids long. CDR1 is LNHDA and CDR2 is SQIVND in the germline V gene (reference sequence). CDR3 in amino acids: CASSPDARQPQHF.

This chain uses TRBV6-5 with TRBJ2-7; TCRdb's D call, TRBD1, is unchecked because there is no DNA. Per the germline V gene, CDR1 is MNHEY and CDR2 is SVGAGI. This CDR3 is 15 amino acids long. The CDR3: CASSYRGTGVYEQYF.

The chain couples TRBV5-1 to TRBJ1-2. This CDR3 is built from 14 residues. CDR1 is SGHRS and CDR2 is YFSETQ in the germline V gene. This chain's CDR3 is CASSLGLGDYGYTF.

The chain uses TRBV2 and TRBJ1-2. This CDR3 comprises 12 residues. CDR1 SNHLY and CDR2 FYNNEI come from the germline V gene. CDR3 in amino acids: CANPSGAYGYTF.

V gene TRBV20-1 combines with J gene TRBJ1-1. Germline values: CDR1 DFQATT, CDR2 SNEGSKA (reference sequence). CDR3 length: 12 amino acids. CDR3 amino acids: CSARSTNTEAFF.

This chain links TRBV18 with TRBJ2-1; TCRdb selects TRBD1, and the lack of DNA leaves this call unchecked. The CDR3 consists of 14 residues. The V gene's germline CDR1 is KGHSH and CDR2 LQKENI. The CDR3: CASSPETGSNEQFF.

The V call is TRBV7-2, the J call TRBJ2-7. This CDR3 is 12 amino acids long. Germline V gene data show CDR1 as SGHTA and CDR2 as FQGNSA. The CDR3 reads CASSSGLYEQYF.

The CDR3 here is CSASRGLQETQYF. The chain uses TRBV20-1 and TRBJ2-5; without DNA, the TCRdb call of TRBD2 cannot be checked. From germline, CDR1 is DFQATT and CDR2 SNEGSKA (reference sequence). CDR3 size: 13 residues.

The V and J genes are TRBV15 and TRBJ2-5; TCRdb proposes TRBD1, but this gene call is untestable without DNA. The length of the CDR3 is 16 residues. Looked up from germline, CDR1 is LNHNV and CDR2 is YYDKDF (reference sequence). This chain's CDR3 is CATSTPGPLGGETQYF.

The chain combines TRBV6-6 with TRBJ1-2; TCRdb's D gene call, TRBD1, goes unchecked for lack of DNA. The germline V gene has CDR1 MNHNY and CDR2 SVGAGI (reference sequence). The CDR3 contains 13 residues. CDR3 sequence reads: CASSYSTGSGYTF.

This chain links TRBV28 with TRBJ1-2; lacking DNA, the TRBD1 call made by TCRdb goes unchecked. This CDR3 has 15 amino acids. Germline V gene lookup returns CDR1 MDHEN and CDR2 SYDVKM. CDR3 amino acids: CASSLGTGNLYGYTF.

V usage is TRBV6-2 or TRBV6-3 and J usage is TRBJ1-5. Germline assignment: CDR1 MNHEY and CDR2 SVGEGT. The CDR3 sequence is 12 residues long. CDR3 region: CASSHRNQPQHF.